Presented here are 7 T cell receptor beta chains from one specimen sequenced in a study of blood T cell repertoires in COVID-19. Clones were read by immunoSEQ multiplex PCR, and TCRdb kept only the in-frame ones, dropping some. The sample lists about 90,000 clones, approximately 89% occurring once. Sequencing was done on a sample of peripheral blood. Every receptor here comes from a human donor with active COVID-19. The donor label of this sample is uncertain.

V usage is TRBV21-1 and J usage is TRBJ1-1. TRBV21-1 is marked as a pseudogene. CDR3 length: 17 amino acids. The CDR3 region has the DNA TGTGCCAGCAGCAAAGCGCTTCGGGAGTTGGAACCCACTGAAGCTTTCTTT. Amino acid sequence: CASSKALRELEPTEAFF.

CDR3 residues: CASSSEGENTEAFF. CDR3 DNA sequence: TGTGCCAGCAGCTCTGAGGGGGAGAACACTGAAGCTTTCTTT. The V call is TRBV7-2, the J call TRBJ1-1; a possible D gene is TRBD1 (6 bases). V lost 4 bases and J 1 base, leaving 10 bases between the germline ends. CDR1 is SGHTA and CDR2 is FQGNSA in the germline V gene. The length of the CDR3 is 14 residues.

The chain links TRBV5-1 to TRBJ2-5; 9 bases fit TRBD1. With V trimmed by 4 bases and J by 4 bases, 5 bases remained unmatched. Germline-derived CDR1 and CDR2 are SGHRS and YFSETQ. The CDR3 totals 14 residues. The CDR3 sequence: CASSRTGVRETQYF. CDR3 nucleotides: TGCGCCAGCAGCCGGACAGGGGTAAGAGAGACCCAGTACTTC. Combining the CDR3 with reference TRBV5-1 and TRBJ2-5 gives the whole variable domain KAGVTQTPRYLIKTRGQQVTLSCSPISGHRSVSWYQQTPGQGLQFLFEYFSETQRNKGNFPGRFSGRQFSNSRSEMNVSTLELGDSALYLCASSRTGVRETQYFGPGTRLLVL.

V is TRBV7-9 and J is TRBJ2-1, with a tentative D call TRBD1 (6 bases). V was pared by 11 bases and J by 10 bases, with 12 bases between. The CDR3 has 10 residues. CDR1 SEHNR and CDR2 FQNEAQ come from the germline V gene (reference sequence). CDR3 loop: CAGGQGEQFF. The DNA for the CDR3 is TGTGCCGGTGGGCAGGGGGAGCAGTTCTTC.

This chain joins TRBV5-4 and TRBJ2-1; 9 nucleotides line up with TRBD1. Germline assignment: CDR1 SGHNT and CDR2 YYREEE (reference sequence). There are 14 residues in the CDR3. Germline trimming cut 4 bases from V and 12 bases from J; bases unmatched to any gene: 11. DNA for the CDR3: TGTGCCAGCAGCCCCGGGACAGGGATGCTTGGGCAGTTCTTC. The encoded protein is CASSPGTGMLGQFF.

This chain uses TRBV14 with TRBJ2-1, with TRBD2 identical over 9 bases. The ends lost 0 bases at V and 8 bases at J; junction bases unmatched: 2. Germline-derived CDR1 and CDR2 are SGHDN and FVKESK. CDR3 length: 14 amino acids. CDR3 DNA: TGTGCCAGCAGCCAAGACGGGACTAGCCATGAGCAGTTCTTC. It yields the protein CASSQDGTSHEQFF.

Written as DNA, the CDR3 is TGTGCCAGCAGCCAAGATTTGCGAGGAGAGCAGTACTTC. Its translation is CASSQDLRGEQYF. The V gene is TRBV14, the J gene TRBJ2-7, with no clear D. The CDR3 is 13 amino acids. The V gene's germline CDR1 is SGHDN and CDR2 FVKESK. The V end lost 0 bases, the J end lost 7 bases, and 10 bases lay between the germline ends.